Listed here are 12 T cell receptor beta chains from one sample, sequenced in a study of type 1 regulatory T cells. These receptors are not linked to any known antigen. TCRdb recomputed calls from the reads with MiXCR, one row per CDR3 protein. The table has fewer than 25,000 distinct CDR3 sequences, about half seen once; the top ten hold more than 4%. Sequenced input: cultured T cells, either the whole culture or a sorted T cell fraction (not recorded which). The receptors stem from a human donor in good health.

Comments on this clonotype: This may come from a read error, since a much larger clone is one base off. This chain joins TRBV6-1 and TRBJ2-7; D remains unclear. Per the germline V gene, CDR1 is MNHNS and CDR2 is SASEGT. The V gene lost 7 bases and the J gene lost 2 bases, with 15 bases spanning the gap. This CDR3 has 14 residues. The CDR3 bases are TGTGCCAGCACGAGTCAATTAGCCCCCTACGAGCAGTACTTC. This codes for CASTSQLAPYEQYF.

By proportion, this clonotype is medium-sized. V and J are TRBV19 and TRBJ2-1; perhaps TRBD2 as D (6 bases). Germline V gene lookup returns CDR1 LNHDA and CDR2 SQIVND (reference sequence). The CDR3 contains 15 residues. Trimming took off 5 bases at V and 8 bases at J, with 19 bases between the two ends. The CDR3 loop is CASSAPGPPGDEQFF. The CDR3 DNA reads TGTGCCAGTAGTGCACCGGGCCCCCCGGGAGATGAGCAGTTCTTC.

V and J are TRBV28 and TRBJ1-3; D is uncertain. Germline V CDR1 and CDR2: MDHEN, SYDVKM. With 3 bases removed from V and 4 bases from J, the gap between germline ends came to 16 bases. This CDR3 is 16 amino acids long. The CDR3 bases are TGTGCCAGCAGTTTTTTCTCTTCGTCTCCGGGAAACACCATATATTTT. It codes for CASSFFSSSPGNTIYF.

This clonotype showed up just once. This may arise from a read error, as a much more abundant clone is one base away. CDR3 sequence reads: CASSLKGGWTEAFF. The CDR3 nucleotides are TGCGCCAGCAGCTTGAAAGGGGGATGGACTGAAGCTTTCTTT. The V call is TRBV5-1, the J call TRBJ1-1; D is perhaps TRBD1 (6 bases). This CDR3 spans 14 amino acids. Germline CDR1 and CDR2: SGHRS and YFSETQ. V dropped 1 base and J dropped 5 bases, with 12 bases sitting between them. Combining the CDR3 with reference TRBV5-1 and TRBJ1-1 gives the whole variable domain KAGVTQTPRYLIKTRGQQVTLSCSPISGHRSVSWYQQTPGQGLQFLFEYFSETQRNKGNFPGRFSGRQFSNSRSEMNVSTLELGDSALYLCASSLKGGWTEAFFGQGTRLTVV.

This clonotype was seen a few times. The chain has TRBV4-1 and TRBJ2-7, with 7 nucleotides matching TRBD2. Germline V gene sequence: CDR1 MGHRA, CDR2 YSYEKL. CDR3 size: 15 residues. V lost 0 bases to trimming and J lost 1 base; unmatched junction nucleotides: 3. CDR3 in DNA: TGCGCCAGCAGCCAAGATCGACTAGCTTCCTACGAGCAGTACTTC. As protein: CASSQDRLASYEQYF.

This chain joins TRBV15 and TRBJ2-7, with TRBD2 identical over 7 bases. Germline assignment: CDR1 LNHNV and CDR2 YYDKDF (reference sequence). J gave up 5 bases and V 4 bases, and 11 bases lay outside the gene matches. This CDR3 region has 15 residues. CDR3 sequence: CATSTERGGRNEQYF. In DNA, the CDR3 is TGTGCCACCAGCACGGAACGGGGAGGGCGGAACGAGCAGTACTTC.

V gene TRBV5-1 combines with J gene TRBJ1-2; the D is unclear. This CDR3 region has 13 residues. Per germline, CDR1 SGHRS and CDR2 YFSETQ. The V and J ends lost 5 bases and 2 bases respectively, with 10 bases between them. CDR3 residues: CASSREENYGYTF. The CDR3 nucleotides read TGCGCCAGCAGTAGGGAGGAGAACTATGGCTACACCTTC.

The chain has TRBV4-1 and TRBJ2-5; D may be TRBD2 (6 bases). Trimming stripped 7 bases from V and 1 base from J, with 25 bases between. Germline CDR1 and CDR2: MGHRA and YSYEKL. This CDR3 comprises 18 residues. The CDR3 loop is CASTPSHATRWSQETQYF. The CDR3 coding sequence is TGCGCCAGCACACCTTCGCATGCGACTAGATGGTCCCAAGAGACCCAGTACTTC.

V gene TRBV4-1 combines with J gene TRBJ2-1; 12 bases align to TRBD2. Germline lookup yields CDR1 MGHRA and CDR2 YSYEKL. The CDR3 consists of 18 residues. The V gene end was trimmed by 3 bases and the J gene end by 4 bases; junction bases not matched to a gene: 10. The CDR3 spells CASSHRETSGGRYNEQFF. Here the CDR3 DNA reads TGCGCCAGCAGCCACCGAGAGACTAGCGGGGGCCGGTACAATGAGCAGTTCTTC.

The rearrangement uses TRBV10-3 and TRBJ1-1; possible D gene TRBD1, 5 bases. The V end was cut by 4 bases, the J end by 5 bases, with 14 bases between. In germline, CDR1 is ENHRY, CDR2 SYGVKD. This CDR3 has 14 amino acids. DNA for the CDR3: TGTGCCATCAGTGTCGAGGGACGGGGAACTGAAGCTTTCTTT. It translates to CAISVEGRGTEAFF.

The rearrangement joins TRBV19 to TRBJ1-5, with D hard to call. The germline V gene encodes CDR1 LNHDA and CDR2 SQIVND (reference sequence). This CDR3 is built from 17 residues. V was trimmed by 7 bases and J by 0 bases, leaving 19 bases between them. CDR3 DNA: TGTGCCAGTACCCTACTCCCGACCTCTTATAGCAATCAGCCCCAGCATTTT. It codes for CASTLLPTSYSNQPQHF.

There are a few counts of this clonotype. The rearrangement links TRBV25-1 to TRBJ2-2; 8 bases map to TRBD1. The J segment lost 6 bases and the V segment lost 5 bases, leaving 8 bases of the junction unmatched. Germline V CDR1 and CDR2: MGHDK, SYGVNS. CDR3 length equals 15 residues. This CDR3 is CASSYSTGAAGELFF. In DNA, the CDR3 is TGTGCCAGCAGTTACTCGACAGGGGCGGCCGGGGAGCTGTTTTTT.